Shown below are 27 T cell receptor beta chains from a single sample sequenced in a study of shared clonotypes between healthy human individuals. Some clones are missing from TCRdb's copy, which holds only in-frame ones; the method was immunoSEQ multiplex PCR. The sample lists millions of clones, more than 90% occurring once. Sequenced material: naive CD4+ T cells sorted from blood. Subset indicated: CD45RA+ positively selected. These receptors were taken from a man aged 18-30 years in good health.

This clone was found a few times. This chain joins TRBV4-1 and TRBJ2-1; possibly TRBD2 for D (5 bases). Germline V CDR1 and CDR2: MGHRA, YSYEKL. V gave up 1 base and J gave up 6 bases, with 13 bases separating them. CDR3 length: 15 residues. Here the CDR3 DNA reads TGCGCCAGCAGCCAAGTCGGCCTAGGGAGCAATGAGCAGTTCTTC. This encodes CASSQVGLGSNEQFF.

V gene TRBV7-9 combines with J gene TRBJ2-3, with 7 bases that match TRBD2. This CDR3 comprises 14 residues. V trimming: 11 bases; J trimming: 4 bases; junction bases outside the gene matches: 12. Germline V CDR1 and CDR2: SEHNR, FQNEAQ (reference sequence). CDR3 protein: CAHPRGDSADTQYF. DNA of the CDR3: TGTGCCCACCCCCGGGGGGATTCGGCAGATACGCAGTATTTT.

The rearrangement joins TRBV28 to TRBJ1-3; 8 positions match TRBD1. V was pared by 3 bases and J by 3 bases, with 7 bases of the junction left unmatched. This CDR3 is 16 amino acids long. Germline CDR1 MDHEN, CDR2 SYDVKM. CDR3 in amino acids: CASSLTQGVSGNTIYF. CDR3 DNA: TGTGCCAGCAGTTTGACACAGGGGGTTAGTGGAAACACCATATATTTT. The variable domain in full, completed from reference TRBV28 and TRBJ1-3, reads DVKVTQSSRYLVKRTGEKVFLECVQDMDHENMFWYRQDPGLGLRLIYFSYDVKMKEKGDIPEGYSVSREKKERFSLILESASTNQTSMYLCASSLTQGVSGNTIYFGEGSWLTVV.

The chain combines TRBV5-1 with TRBJ1-1, with TRBD1 as a possible D gene (6 bases). Trimming removed 2 bases at V and 1 base at J, with 12 bases between. The CDR3 is made up of 15 amino acids. From germline, CDR1 is SGHRS and CDR2 YFSETQ. CDR3 DNA: TGCGCCAGCAGCTTCGGGGGGCTGACGAACACTGAAGCTTTCTTT. Translation: CASSFGGLTNTEAFF.

About this clone: Other DNA sequences of this sample code for an identical CDR3. This chain links TRBV7-8 with TRBJ2-3; D possibly corresponds to TRBD2 (6 bases). The CDR3 totals 13 residues. Germline lookup yields CDR1 SGHVS and CDR2 FQNEAQ. Trimming shortened V by 6 bases and J by 1 base, and 8 bases separated the two germline ends. CDR3 sequence (DNA): TGTGCCAGCAGTCCTAGCGGCACAGATACGCAGTATTTT. The encoded protein is CASSPSGTDTQYF.

The J gene is TRBJ2-3, the V gene TRBV19, with D possibly being TRBD1 (5 bases). The germline V gene encodes CDR1 LNHDA and CDR2 SQIVND (reference sequence). V was trimmed by 6 bases and J by 4 bases, leaving 17 bases between them. The CDR3 has 15 amino acids. CDR3 coding DNA: TGTGCCAGTAGCACAGGCAGGGCCGACGCAGATACGCAGTATTTT. This encodes CASSTGRADADTQYF.

CDR3 region: CASSLQGTSGWSGNTIYF. The CDR3 DNA reads as TGTGCCAGTAGTTTACAGGGGACTAGCGGATGGTCTGGAAACACCATATATTTT. The V gene is TRBV19, the J gene TRBJ1-3, with 7 bases aligning to TRBD1. V gave up 5 bases and J gave up 1 base; unmatched junction bases: 14. The CDR3 sequence is 18 residues long. Per the germline V gene, CDR1 is LNHDA and CDR2 is SQIVND (reference sequence).

The V and J genes are TRBV5-5 and TRBJ2-3, with TRBD2 identical over 11 bases. CDR3 size: 16 residues. The germline V gene encodes CDR1 SGHKS and CDR2 YYEKEE (reference sequence). The V and J ends lost 4 bases and 3 bases, in that order; junction bases with no gene match: 7. The DNA for the CDR3 is TGTGCCAGCAGCAGTAGCGGGAGGGCCTTGACAGATACGCAGTATTTT. This translates into CASSSSGRALTDTQYF. Looking up the rest from reference TRBV5-5 and TRBJ2-3 gives the full variable domain: DAGVTQSPTHLIKTRGQQVTLRCSPISGHKSVSWYQQVLGQGPQFIFQYYEKEERGRGNFPDRFSARQFPNYSSELNVNALLLGDSALYLCASSSSGRALTDTQYFGPGTRLTVL.

The chain recombines TRBV7-2 with TRBJ2-2; D remains ambiguous. V was clipped by 8 bases and J by 1 base, with 8 bases between them. The CDR3 has 13 residues. Per the germline V gene, CDR1 is SGHTA and CDR2 is FQGNSA. The CDR3 sequence is CASRPGNTGELFF. CDR3 sequence (DNA): TGTGCCAGCCGTCCAGGGAACACCGGGGAGCTGTTTTTT.

The chain carries TRBV10-3 and TRBJ1-1; 7 bases fit TRBD1. The CDR3 consists of 13 residues. Germline CDR1 reads ENHRY; CDR2 reads SYGVKD. The V and J ends lost 3 bases and 6 bases, in that order; junction bases with no gene match: 4. CDR3 nucleotide sequence: TGTGCCATCAGTGAACTGACAGGGTCTGAAGCTTTCTTT. Encoded protein: CAISELTGSEAFF.

This chain joins TRBV30 and TRBJ2-1, with TRBD2 matching 15 bases. V dropped 2 bases and J dropped 9; count of bases not matched to a gene: 11. Germline loops: CDR1 GTSNPN, CDR2 SVGIG (reference sequence). The CDR3 extends over 17 amino acids. CDR3 sequence reads: CAWSSLRTSGGGGEQFF. Written as DNA, the CDR3 is TGTGCCTGGAGTTCGCTCAGGACTAGCGGGGGGGGAGGTGAGCAGTTCTTC.

The chain combines TRBV2 with TRBJ2-2; D tentatively reads TRBD1 or TRBD2 (5 bases each). Deletions cut 4 bases from V and 8 bases from J, with 14 bases between. This CDR3 is 14 amino acids long. Germline V gene lookup returns CDR1 SNHLY and CDR2 FYNNEI. The CDR3 is CASSAFVGEGELFF. The CDR3 DNA reads TGTGCCAGCAGTGCCTTTGTGGGGGAGGGGGAGCTGTTTTTT. The entire variable domain, with the rest obtained from reference TRBV2 and TRBJ2-2, is as follows: EPEVTQTPSHQVTQMGQEVILRCVPISNHLYFYWYRQILGQKVEFLVSFYNNEISEKSEIFDDQFSVERPDGSNFTLKIRSTKLEDSAMYFCASSAFVGEGELFFGEGSRLTVL.

This chain joins TRBV23-1 and TRBJ1-2, with D tentatively TRBD1 (5 bases). TRBV23-1 is an ORF, with its function uncertain. V was clipped by 4 bases and J by 6 bases, with 12 bases between them. CDR3 length: 13 amino acids. CDR3 nucleotide sequence: TGCGCCAGCAGTCGAGCAGGGTGGAATGGCTACACCTTC. Its translation is CASSRAGWNGYTF.

In the case of this clone: Other nucleotide sequences from this sample produce the same CDR3. CDR3 in amino acids: CASSLTGPNEQFF. The CDR3 nucleotides are TGCGCCAGCAGCTTGACAGGCCCTAATGAGCAGTTCTTC. V usage is TRBV5-1 and J usage is TRBJ2-1; D possibly corresponds to TRBD1 (5 bases). The CDR3 runs to 13 residues. The V end was cut by 1 base, the J end by 7 bases, with 9 bases between. Germline values: CDR1 SGHRS, CDR2 YFSETQ.

The chain joins TRBV6-1 to TRBJ1-2; D uncertain. The CDR3 spans 13 residues. The V and J ends lost 1 base and 5 bases respectively, with 8 bases between them. The germline V gene has CDR1 MNHNS and CDR2 SASEGT. The CDR3 here is CASSEDRPYGYTF. For the CDR3, the DNA is TGTGCCAGCAGTGAAGATCGGCCGTATGGCTACACCTTC.

The V and J genes are TRBV11-3 and TRBJ2-3; D gene unclear. Trimming pared 0 bases from V and 0 bases from J, leaving 10 bases between. This CDR3 has 16 residues. Germline V CDR1 and CDR2: SGHNT, YENEEA. The DNA for the CDR3 is TGTGCCAGCAGCTTAGAGGGCGGATCTAGCACAGATACGCAGTATTTT. Translating it yields CASSLEGGSSTDTQYF.

J is TRBJ2-7 and V is TRBV2, with 11 bases identical to TRBD2. The J segment lost 2 bases and the V segment lost 5 bases, leaving 5 bases of the junction unmatched. Germline V lookup: CDR1 SNHLY, CDR2 FYNNEI. CDR3 size: 15 residues. CDR3 sequence: CASSSLAGGPYEQYF. The CDR3 region has the DNA TGTGCCAGCAGTTCCTTAGCGGGAGGGCCCTACGAGCAGTACTTC. Combining the CDR3 with reference TRBV2 and TRBJ2-7 gives the whole variable domain EPEVTQTPSHQVTQMGQEVILRCVPISNHLYFYWYRQILGQKVEFLVSFYNNEISEKSEIFDDQFSVERPDGSNFTLKIRSTKLEDSAMYFCASSSLAGGPYEQYFGPGTRLTVT.

The rearrangement joins TRBV10-1 to TRBJ2-1, with 12 bases identical to TRBD2. The CDR3 sequence is 15 residues long. The germline CDR1 and CDR2 sequences are WNHNN and SYGVQD (reference sequence). V shed 5 bases and J 7 bases; nucleotides not matched to a gene: 6. In nucleotides, the CDR3 is TGCGCCAGCAGTCCGGCTAGCGGGGGGGGGAATGAGCAGTTCTTC. This encodes CASSPASGGGNEQFF.

The chain is built from TRBV7-8 and TRBJ2-7; 12 bases map to TRBD2. Germline values: CDR1 SGHVS, CDR2 FQNEAQ. J gave up 6 bases and V 1 base, and 13 bases lay outside the gene matches. This CDR3 region has 18 residues. This CDR3 reads CASSLGTDSSGGAREQYF. CDR3 DNA: TGTGCCAGCAGCTTAGGGACAGACTCTAGCGGGGGGGCCCGCGAGCAGTACTTC.

The chain couples TRBV5-4 to TRBJ1-2; D might be TRBD1 (6 bases). The V gene lost 1 base and the J gene lost 6 bases, with 13 bases spanning the gap. This CDR3 is 14 amino acids long. Germline CDR1 SGHNT, CDR2 YYREEE (reference sequence). This CDR3 reads CASSLFTGLNGYTF. The CDR3, as DNA: TGTGCCAGCAGCTTGTTTACAGGGTTAAATGGCTACACCTTC.

The CDR3 loop reads CASGLAGQGWAEQYF. The CDR3 DNA is TGTGCCAGCGGACTCGCGGGACAGGGCTGGGCAGAGCAGTACTTC. The gene calls are TRBV27 and TRBJ2-7; 9 nucleotides line up with TRBD1. J lost 7 bases, V lost 8 bases, and 15 bases had no gene match. The length of the CDR3 is 15 residues. Germline V gene data show CDR1 as MNHEY and CDR2 as SMNVEV (reference sequence).

The chain has TRBV19 and TRBJ1-2; 9 bases are a match to TRBD1. The CDR3 is made up of 16 amino acids. J lost 8 bases, V lost 4 bases, and 14 bases had no gene match. Germline V gene data show CDR1 as LNHDA and CDR2 as SQIVND (reference sequence). This CDR3 reads CASSTRQDRGIVGYTF. The CDR3 DNA sequence: TGTGCCAGTAGTACCCGACAAGACAGGGGGATAGTCGGCTACACCTTC.

This clone was seen once. The gene calls are TRBV30 and TRBJ2-2, with TRBD1 matching over 8 bases. CDR3 size: 13 residues. Germline CDR1 GTSNPN, CDR2 SVGIG (reference sequence). After removal of 4 bases from V and 6 bases from J, the junction contained 4 bases not matched to a gene. The CDR3 is CAWNQQGAGELFF. DNA for the CDR3: TGTGCCTGGAATCAACAGGGGGCCGGGGAGCTGTTTTTT.

As for this clone: The same CDR3 arises from other DNA sequences in this sample as well. The chain uses TRBV25-1 and TRBJ2-2; D gene uncertain. Trimming removed 3 bases at V and 2 bases at J, with 4 bases between. The CDR3 consists of 13 residues. Germline CDR1 MGHDK, CDR2 SYGVNS. CDR3 in amino acids: CASSERNTGELFF. The CDR3 nucleotides read TGTGCCAGCAGTGAGAGAAACACCGGGGAGCTGTTTTTT.

J is TRBJ2-3 and V is TRBV5-4; 13 positions agree with TRBD2. The CDR3 sequence is 17 residues long. Losses at the gene ends were 4 bases for V and 1 base for J; bases not matched to a gene: 6. Per germline, CDR1 SGHNT and CDR2 YYREEE (reference sequence). The CDR3 region is CASSIGLAGAGTDTQYF. CDR3 nucleotides: TGTGCCAGCAGCATAGGACTAGCGGGAGCAGGCACAGATACGCAGTATTTT.

The genes are TRBV5-1 and TRBJ2-3; D ambiguous. Per the germline V gene, CDR1 is SGHRS and CDR2 is YFSETQ. The CDR3 loop spans 14 amino acids. V was trimmed by 4 bases and J by 2 bases, leaving 11 bases between them. CDR3 amino acids: CASSPVPNTDTQYF. The CDR3 coding sequence is TGCGCCAGCAGCCCCGTGCCCAACACAGATACGCAGTATTTT.

The gene calls are TRBV27 and TRBJ1-4; D remains ambiguous. Deletions cut 3 bases from V and 8 bases from J, with 10 bases between. Per germline, CDR1 MNHEY and CDR2 SMNVEV (reference sequence). The CDR3 is made up of 13 amino acids. CDR3 loop: CASSFRVSEKLFF. CDR3 nucleotides: TGTGCCAGCAGTTTTCGGGTTTCCGAAAAACTGTTTTTT. The complete variable domain, with remaining parts taken from reference TRBV27 and TRBJ1-4, reads EAQVTQNPRYLITVTGKKLTVTCSQNMNHEYMSWYRQDPGLGLRQIYYSMNVEVTDKGDVPEGYKVSRKEKRNFPLILESPSPNQTSLYFCASSFRVSEKLFFGSGTQLSVL.